This is a list of T cell receptor beta chains from one sample in a study of shared clonotypes between healthy human individuals. The assay was immunoSEQ multiplex PCR, and TCRdb's table has in-frame clones only and misses some. The top ten hold about 1.7% of the sample, which has about 2.2 million clones, 80% to 95% seen once. The sequenced material came from naive CD8+ T cells from PBMCs. The receptor source for this set is a man aged 18 to 29 in good health. Some clones in this sample may be carry-over from other donors' samples. CDR3s include the opening cysteine and the closing phenylalanine or tryptophan. A D gene is named only where the DNA matches it firmly. Where a row states a size, it is once, few, many or the class of an expanded clone; other rows omit it.

TRBD1 | - | TRBJ2-6 | 16 | TRBV27 | TGTGCCAGCGGAAAACAGGGGGCGGGCGGGGCCAACGTCCTGACTTTC | CASGKQGAGGANVLTF
TRBD1 | - | TRBJ2-2 | 15 | TRBV6-6 | TGTGCCAGCAGTTACGACAGGGGGAACACCGGGGAGCTGTTTTTT | CASSYDRGNTGELFF
TRBD1 | - | TRBJ1-3 | 15 | TRBV29-1 | TGCAGCGTTGTGGGGGACAGCGGCTCTGGAAACACCATATATTTT | CSVVGDSGSGNTIYF
- | - | TRBJ2-1 | 16 | TRBV19 | TGTGCCAGTAGTATAGTAGGACAGACCCTCTACAATGAGCAGTTCTTC | CASSIVGQTLYNEQFF
- | - | TRBJ2-6 | 17 | TRBV7-9 | TGTGCCAGCAGCTTGGTGGGGGGATACTCTGGGGCCAACGTCCTGACTTTC | CASSLVGGYSGANVLTF
TRBD2 | - | TRBJ2-3 | 20 | TRBV7-6 | TGTGCCAGCAGCTTGGCGTCCGGGACTAGCGGGAGGCAGAGCACAGATACGCAGTATTTT | CASSLASGTSGRQSTDTQYF
- | - | TRBJ2-2 | 18 | TRBV11-2 | TGTGCCAGTGGAATGCCAGGGGGACTCCCTACGCACACCGGGGAGCTGTTTTTT | CASGMPGGLPTHTGELFF
TRBD2 | - | TRBJ2-7 | 15 | TRBV15 | TGTGCCACCAGCACTGGACTAGCGGGAGTATACGAGCAGTACTTC | CATSTGLAGVYEQYF
TRBD2 | once | TRBJ2-1 | 16 | TRBV2 | TGTGCCAGCAGGGCGACTAGCGGGACTCCCTTGAATGAGCAGTTCTTC | CASRATSGTPLNEQFF
TRBD2 | - | TRBJ2-1 | 15 | TRBV12-5 | TGTGCTAGTGGTGTTACTAGCGGCCAATACAATGAGCAGTTCTTC | CASGVTSGQYNEQFF
- | - | TRBJ2-3 | 12 | TRBV2 | TGTGCCAGCACCGTGGGCACAGATACGCAGTATTTT | CASTVGTDTQYF
- | - | TRBJ2-3 | 13 | TRBV27 | TGTGCCAGCAGGACTATCTCCACAGATACGCAGTATTTT | CASRTISTDTQYF
- | - | TRBJ2-2 | 13 | TRBV5-1 | TGCGCCAGCAGCTCTGGGAGCCCCGGGGAGCTGTTTTTT | CASSSGSPGELFF
- | - | TRBJ2-2 | 14 | TRBV4-1 | TGCGCCAGCAGCCAAGTCGGCAACACCGGGGAGCTGTTTTTT | CASSQVGNTGELFF
- | - | TRBJ2-2 | 14 | TRBV19 | TGTGCCAGTAGTATTGGGGGGCCCCTCGGGGAGCTGTTTTTT | CASSIGGPLGELFF
TRBD1 | - | TRBJ2-7 | 16 | TRBV6-1 | TGTGCCAGCAGTGCTCTATATGGGACAGGGGCCTACGAGCAGTACTTC | CASSALYGTGAYEQYF
TRBD2 | - | TRBJ2-5 | 20 | TRBV10-3 | TGTGCCATCAGTGAGTCCTCCAACCTTATAATAGCGGGAGCACAAGAGACCCAGTACTTC | CAISESSNLIIAGAQETQYF
- | - | TRBJ1-2 | 14 | TRBV5-5 | TGTGCCAGCAGTAGCCCCGCAGACATAGGGGGCTACACCTTC | CASSSPADIGGYTF
- | - | TRBJ2-1 | 18 | TRBV7-9 | TGTGCCAGCAGCTTAGATTGGGGCGCAGTGAACATCTACAATGAGCAGTTCTTC | CASSLDWGAVNIYNEQFF
- | few | TRBJ1-5 | 16 | TRBV28 | TGTGCCAGCAGTTCACCCTGGGCGGGGGAATCGCAGCCCCAGCATTTT | CASSSPWAGESQPQHF
- | - | TRBJ2-1 | 14 | TRBV27 | TGTGCCAGCAGTGAAGGGAGCTCCTACAATGAGCAGTTCTTC | CASSEGSSYNEQFF
TRBD2 | - | TRBJ2-2 | 19 | TRBV7-6 | TGTGCCAGCAGCTTAGATTTGGGACTAGCGGGAGGGAACACCGGGGAGCTGTTTTTT | CASSLDLGLAGGNTGELFF